This T cell receptor beta chain comes out of a study of cytomegalovirus exposure and HLA in healthy donors. Looked up from germline, CDR1 is SGHRS and CDR2 is YFSETQ. V gave up 0 bases and J gave up 15 bases; unmatched junction bases: 11. The CDR3 spans 15 residues. Profiled with immunoSEQ multiplex PCR; TCRdb holds only in-frame clones, not every one. The data hold about 220,000 clones, with roughly 88% observed a single time. In regard to this clone: As yet, its antigen is unknown.

Findings of the study overall: The dataset shows that most TCR sequences were rare, while some public TCRs occurred in many donors.

The receptor was isolated from a woman aged 30 to 39 in good health and CMV-seropositive. Sequencing was done on a sample of PBMCs. The rearrangement links TRBV5-1 to TRBJ2-1; 11 bases align to TRBD2. The CDR3 here is CASSLGTSGSPTVFF. The CDR3 bases are TGCGCCAGCAGCTTGGGGACTAGCGGGTCGCCGACCGTGTTCTTC.